Below, 21 T cell receptor beta chains from the same sample are listed, as sequenced in a study of beta chain features in type 1 diabetes. Overall study results and limits: Moderate yet significant TCRB CDR3 shortening was seen in Type 1 diabetes patients in all four CD4+ subsets.

Antigens for these TCRs are unknown. The study reverse transcribed the entire isolated RNA, so it sequenced expressed TCRB transcripts. The repertoire was sequenced with immunoSEQ multiplex PCR; TCRdb's copy has only in-frame clones and lacks some. The profile shows 65,000 to 85,000 clones, just under 50% of them singletons. Sequences were obtained from central memory CD4+ T cells from blood. The receptors come from a young man with type 1 diabetes.

V usage is TRBV5-1 and J usage is TRBJ2-1, with D possibly being TRBD2 (5 bases). Trimming removed 0 bases from V and 9 bases from J, with 10 bases in between. The CDR3 totals 13 residues. Germline V gives CDR1 SGHRS, CDR2 YFSETQ. CDR3 sequence reads: CASSLAGLGEQFF. CDR3 in DNA: TGCGCCAGCAGCTTGGCCGGACTTGGTGAGCAGTTCTTC.

This clone has a handful of counts. The V gene is TRBV7-2, the J gene TRBJ1-2, with 8 bases that match TRBD1. The CDR3 is made up of 12 amino acids. Germline V gene lookup returns CDR1 SGHTA and CDR2 FQGNSA. V dropped 4 bases and J dropped 6; count of bases not matched to a gene: 1. CDR3 in amino acids: CASSWTGNGYTF. The CDR3 coding sequence is TGTGCCAGCAGCTGGACAGGGAATGGCTACACCTTC.

This clone occurred a few times. The chain joins TRBV5-4 to TRBJ2-2; D not resolved. Germline loops: CDR1 SGHNT, CDR2 YYREEE (reference sequence). The CDR3 sequence is 12 residues long. V was clipped by 0 bases and J by 7 bases, with 4 bases between them. DNA for the CDR3: TGTGCCAGCAGCTTGGATAGCGGGGAGCTGTTTTTT. It translates to CASSLDSGELFF.

This clone showed up just once. V is TRBV7-9 and J is TRBJ1-4; tentative D call: TRBD1 (5 bases). Germline V gene sequence: CDR1 SEHNR, CDR2 FQNEAQ (reference sequence). Trimming removed 0 bases from V and 0 bases from J, with 8 bases in between. The CDR3 totals 16 residues. The CDR3 region has the DNA TGTGCCAGCAGCTTAGCCGACAGAACAACTAATGAAAAACTGTTTTTT. It encodes CASSLADRTTNEKLFF. The variable domain in full, completed from reference TRBV7-9 and TRBJ1-4, reads DTGVSQNPRHKITKRGQNVTFRCDPISEHNRLYWYRQTLGQGPEFLTYFQNEAQLEKSRLLSDRFSAERPKGSFSTLEIQRTEQGDSAMYLCASSLADRTTNEKLFFGSGTQLSVL.

The CDR3 sequence: CASSQSAGILNTEAFF. The CDR3 DNA reads TGTGCCAGCAGCCAAAGCGCGGGTATTCTGAACACTGAAGCTTTCTTT. The chain has TRBV4-2 and TRBJ1-1; D unclear. This CDR3 has 16 amino acids. The germline gives CDR1 LGHNA, CDR2 YNFKEQ. Trimming took 2 bases from V and 0 from J, leaving 13 bases between them.

This clone was detected a few times. The chain combines TRBV7-2 with TRBJ2-7; perhaps TRBD2 as D (6 bases). From germline, CDR1 is SGHTA and CDR2 FQGNSA. V was pared by 2 bases and J by 3 bases, with 11 bases between. The CDR3 is 14 amino acids. CDR3 sequence: CASSLMGEDYEQYF. The CDR3 DNA is TGTGCCAGCAGCTTAATGGGGGAGGACTACGAGCAGTACTTC.

The sample holds one count of this clone. The chain has TRBV6-1 and TRBJ2-3; 11 bases are shared with TRBD2. The CDR3 contains 17 residues. Germline-derived CDR1 and CDR2 are MNHNS and SASEGT. J gave up 2 bases and V 1 base, and 5 bases lay outside the gene matches. The CDR3 region is CASSEDIAGGNTDTQYF. The CDR3 coding sequence is TGTGCCAGCAGTGAAGATATAGCGGGAGGGAACACAGATACGCAGTATTTT.

The chain employs TRBV29-1 and TRBJ2-2; 10 nucleotides line up with TRBD1. There are 14 residues in the CDR3. Germline V gives CDR1 SQVTM, CDR2 ANQGSEA. V lost 5 bases to trimming and J lost 6 bases; unmatched junction nucleotides: 6. The CDR3 sequence is CSVSSGTGAGELFF. The CDR3 DNA follows: TGCAGCGTTTCCTCCGGGACAGGGGCCGGGGAGCTGTTTTTT.

This chain joins TRBV5-8 and TRBJ1-2, with TRBD1 matching over 8 bases. CDR1 is SGHTS, CDR2 YDEGEE, per germline. The CDR3 covers 16 residues. V gave up 3 bases and J gave up 7 bases; unmatched junction bases: 14. The CDR3 DNA is TGTGCCAGCAGCTCCGCCGGGACAGGCCTGCGGGGTGGCTACACCTTC. Its protein product is CASSSAGTGLRGGYTF.

This clone appeared a single time. V and J are TRBV18 and TRBJ2-6; the match to TRBD1 covers 12 bases. After removal of 2 bases from V and 1 base from J, the junction contained 12 bases not matched to a gene. The CDR3 is made up of 21 amino acids. CDR1 and CDR2 (germline): KGHSH, LQKENI. The CDR3: CASSPRGQGASSESGANVLTF. The CDR3 coding sequence is TGTGCCAGCTCACCAAGGGGACAGGGGGCCTCTAGTGAATCTGGGGCCAACGTCCTGACTTTC.

The DNA for the CDR3 is TGTGCCAGCAGCTTAGGGGCGATCCGTGAGCAGTACTTC. It codes for CASSLGAIREQYF. This chain connects TRBV5-4 to TRBJ2-7; the D gene is possibly TRBD1 (5 bases). V was pared by 2 bases and J by 7 bases, with 13 bases between. CDR3 length: 13 amino acids. Germline lookup yields CDR1 SGHNT and CDR2 YYREEE (reference sequence).

In its sample, this clone was seen a few times. The chain combines TRBV7-7 with TRBJ2-1; 9 bases match TRBD2. Germline CDR1 is SSHAT and CDR2 is FNYEAQ (reference sequence). The length of the CDR3 is 15 residues. V trimming: 5 bases; J trimming: 6 bases; junction bases outside the gene matches: 8. Written as DNA, the CDR3 is TGTGCCAGCAGCGTGGGGACTAGCTTGAGCAATGAGCAGTTCTTC. This encodes CASSVGTSLSNEQFF.

The chain employs TRBV7-8 and TRBJ2-2, with a weak D call TRBD1 (6 bases). This CDR3 spans 19 amino acids. Looked up from germline, CDR1 is SGHVS and CDR2 is FQNEAQ. V lost 5 bases and J 0 bases, leaving 22 bases between the germline ends. CDR3 DNA sequence: TGTGCCAGCAGCGCGGACCGGGACACCCCCTTCGCGAACACCGGGGAGCTGTTTTTT. Protein sequence: CASSADRDTPFANTGELFF.

This chain connects TRBV6-4 to TRBJ2-1; a possible D gene is TRBD2 (6 bases). Deletions cut 3 bases from V and 1 base from J, with 10 bases between. Germline CDR1 and CDR2: MRHNA and SNTAGT. The CDR3 totals 15 residues. CDR3 sequence: CASSEVAGSYNEQFF. CDR3 coding DNA: TGTGCCAGCAGTGAAGTGGCGGGGTCCTACAATGAGCAGTTCTTC.

This clone was recorded only once. The chain joins TRBV19 to TRBJ2-4; TRBD2 might be the D (5 bases). CDR1 and CDR2 (germline): LNHDA, SQIVND (reference sequence). V lost 5 bases and J 7 bases, leaving 15 bases between the germline ends. This CDR3 contains 14 residues. The CDR3 reads CASSPTDLGNIQYF. The CDR3 DNA is TGTGCCAGTAGTCCGACGGACTTGGGGAACATTCAGTACTTC. The full variable domain, in which reference TRBV19 and TRBJ2-4 provide the parts outside the CDR3, is DGGITQSPKYLFRKEGQNVTLSCEQNLNHDAMYWYRQDPGQGLRLIYYSQIVNDFQKGDIAEGYSVSREKKESFPLTVTSAQKNPTAFYLCASSPTDLGNIQYFGAGTRLSVL.

This clone was seen a handful of times. The chain couples TRBV7-9 to TRBJ1-1; 7 bases are shared with TRBD1. CDR3 length: 14 amino acids. V was clipped by 3 bases and J by 5 bases; unmatched bases: 6. Germline-derived CDR1 and CDR2 are SEHNR and FQNEAQ (reference sequence). CDR3 sequence: CASSLSGQLTEAFF. CDR3 bases: TGTGCCAGCAGCTTGTCGGGACAGCTTACTGAAGCTTTCTTT.

Only a few counts were recorded for this clone. The chain combines TRBV30 with TRBJ2-1; TRBD2 agrees at 14 bases. The ends lost 3 bases at V and 7 bases at J; junction bases unmatched: 8. Per germline, CDR1 GTSNPN and CDR2 SVGIG (reference sequence). The CDR3 has 16 residues. The CDR3 reads CAWSAGTSGSRNEQFF. The CDR3, as DNA: TGTGCCTGGAGCGCTGGGACTAGCGGGAGTAGGAATGAGCAGTTCTTC.

This clone was counted a single time. The chain combines TRBV7-9 with TRBJ1-3, with D possibly matching TRBD1 (6 bases). The CDR3 sequence is 16 residues long. V lost 5 bases, J lost 0 bases, and 14 bases lay in between. Germline V gene lookup returns CDR1 SEHNR and CDR2 FQNEAQ (reference sequence). CDR3 protein: CASSPGQPYSGNTIYF. As DNA, the CDR3 is TGTGCCAGCAGCCCCGGACAGCCCTACTCTGGAAACACCATATATTTT.

V gene TRBV7-8 combines with J gene TRBJ2-5; 8 bases line up with TRBD2. CDR3 length: 15 amino acids. J gave up 1 base and V 3 bases, and 4 bases lay outside the gene matches. Germline CDR1 is SGHVS and CDR2 is FQNEAQ. CDR3 loop: CASSFDGGGQETQYF. The DNA of the CDR3 is TGTGCCAGCAGCTTCGACGGGGGGGGCCAAGAGACCCAGTACTTC.

This clone was recorded a few times. This sequence joins TRBV7-9 and TRBJ1-1; TRBD1 agrees at 8 bases. V was pared by 1 base and J by 4 bases, with 5 bases of the junction left unmatched. The CDR3 is made up of 15 amino acids. CDR1 and CDR2 (germline): SEHNR, FQNEAQ (reference sequence). CDR3 DNA sequence: TGTGCCAGCAGCTTAGTGACAGGGGAGGTCACTGAAGCTTTCTTT. This sequence encodes CASSLVTGEVTEAFF.

V gene TRBV11-3 combines with J gene TRBJ2-1; perhaps TRBD2 as D (5 bases). Germline loops: CDR1 SGHNT, CDR2 YENEEA. V lost 4 bases to trimming and J lost 4 bases, with 17 bases between them. This CDR3 is 16 amino acids long. In DNA, the CDR3 is TGTGCCAGCAGCTCACACGAGGGAAGGTCATACAATGAGCAGTTCTTC. It codes for CASSSHEGRSYNEQFF. Drawing the rest from reference TRBV11-3 and TRBJ2-1, the complete variable domain is EAGVVQSPRYKIIEKKQPVAFWCNPISGHNTLYWYLQNLGQGPELLIRYENEEAVDDSQLPKDRFSAERLKGVDSTLKIQPAELGDSAVYLCASSSHEGRSYNEQFFGPGTRLTVL.